Listed here are 31 T cell receptor beta chains from one sample, sequenced in a study of blood T cell repertoires in COVID-19. Assay used: immunoSEQ multiplex PCR; TCRdb lists only in-frame clones, some missing. The table lists tens of thousands of clones, about four fifths of them singletons. The specimen was peripheral blood. These TCRs come from a man aged 70 or older with COVID-19, enrolled during active disease.

The V gene is TRBV5-1, the J gene TRBJ2-3, with 14 bases matching TRBD2. CDR3 length: 16 residues. The germline CDR1 and CDR2 sequences are SGHRS and YFSETQ. The ends lost 4 bases at V and 9 bases at J; junction bases unmatched: 10. CDR3: CASSRGTSGSLETQYF. CDR3 nucleotides: TGCGCCAGCAGCCGGGGGACTAGCGGGAGTTTGGAGACGCAGTATTTT.

This chain connects TRBV7-9 to TRBJ2-1, with 7 bases that match TRBD2. V lost 4 bases to trimming and J lost 2 bases; unmatched junction nucleotides: 14. Germline CDR1 SEHNR, CDR2 FQNEAQ (reference sequence). This CDR3 is built from 18 residues. The CDR3 loop is CASSSSLARESTYNEQFF. The CDR3 nucleotides are TGTGCCAGCAGCTCCTCTTTAGCGCGGGAGTCTACCTACAATGAGCAGTTCTTC.

The chain has TRBV7-2 and TRBJ1-6; no clear D. Germline CDR1 SGHTA, CDR2 FQGNSA. The CDR3 is 14 residues long. V shed 3 bases and J shed 3 bases, with 6 bases lying between them. The CDR3: CASSFIIYNSPLHF. The CDR3 bases are TGTGCCAGCAGCTTCATCATCTATAATTCACCCCTCCACTTT.

The genes are TRBV29-1 and TRBJ1-1, with D unresolved. The CDR3 loop spans 14 amino acids. Germline V gives CDR1 SQVTM, CDR2 ANQGSEA. V shed 6 bases and J shed 2 bases, with 16 bases lying between them. CDR3 in DNA: TGCAGCGTCTCGATCAGGAGGTCAAACACTGAAGCTTTCTTT. Protein product: CSVSIRRSNTEAFF.

The V gene is TRBV6-5, the J gene TRBJ2-1; 7 bases are a match to TRBD2. Germline lookup yields CDR1 MNHEY and CDR2 SVGAGI. Unmatched junction bases numbered 10, after V lost 7 bases and J lost 4 bases. The CDR3 is made up of 15 amino acids. DNA of the CDR3: TGTGCCAGCATCCCAGCTAGCGGATCTTACAATGAGCAGTTCTTC. Amino acids: CASIPASGSYNEQFF.

This rearrangement joins TRBV12-5 to TRBJ2-5; 10 bases fit TRBD2. The J segment lost 2 bases and the V segment lost 8 bases, leaving 8 bases of the junction unmatched. CDR1 and CDR2 (germline): LGHNT, FRNRAP. The CDR3 runs to 15 residues. CDR3 region: CASSPGLAIQETQYF. Here the CDR3 DNA reads TGTGCTAGTTCCCCGGGACTAGCGATTCAAGAGACCCAGTACTTC. Full variable domain (outside the CDR3, taken from reference TRBV12-5 and TRBJ2-5): DARVTQTPRHKVTEMGQEVTMRCQPILGHNTVFWYRQTMMQGLELLAYFRNRAPLDDSGMPKDRFSAEMPDATLATLKIQPSEPRDSAVYFCASSPGLAIQETQYFGPGTRLLVL.

In its sample, this clone was seen a few times. This CDR3 reads CASSLHQGAQEQFF. For the CDR3, the DNA is TGTGCCAGCAGCTTACACCAGGGGGCGCAGGAGCAGTTCTTC. The rearrangement links TRBV7-2 to TRBJ2-1; 8 positions agree with TRBD1. This CDR3 is 14 amino acids long. Germline V gives CDR1 SGHTA, CDR2 FQGNSA. Trimming at V came to 2 bases and at J to 10 bases, leaving 7 bases not matched to a gene.

The V and J genes are TRBV5-4 and TRBJ1-2, with D possibly TRBD1 on 6 matching bases. V was clipped by 1 base and J by 2 bases, with 12 bases between them. Germline V gene lookup returns CDR1 SGHNT and CDR2 YYREEE (reference sequence). The CDR3 runs to 15 residues. Written as DNA, the CDR3 is TGTGCCAGCAGCTTGCGGGGGGCGGCCAACTATGGCTACACCTTC. Translated: CASSLRGAANYGYTF.

This chain joins TRBV7-3 and TRBJ2-2; no clear D gene. Germline CDR1 is SGHTA and CDR2 is FQGTGA. With 2 bases removed from V and 1 base from J, the gap between germline ends came to 8 bases. The CDR3 runs to 15 residues. The CDR3 region is CASSLGSGNTGELFF. Here the CDR3 DNA reads TGTGCCAGCAGCTTAGGTTCCGGGAACACCGGGGAGCTGTTTTTT.

The gene calls are TRBV27 and TRBJ1-6; 7 nucleotides agree with TRBD1. CDR3 length: 17 residues. With 1 base clipped from V and 4 bases from J, the junction kept 7 bases outside the gene matches. The germline V gene encodes CDR1 MNHEY and CDR2 SMNVEV (reference sequence). CDR3 sequence: CASSLYSGQRYNSPLHF. The CDR3 DNA reads TGTGCCAGCAGTTTATATTCGGGACAGAGGTATAATTCACCCCTCCACTTT.

The CDR3 DNA reads TGCAGTGCCGGGACAGCATATGGCTACACCTTC. Protein sequence: CSAGTAYGYTF. The J gene is TRBJ1-2, the V gene TRBV20-1; 7 positions agree with TRBD1. J was trimmed by 5 bases and V by 6 bases; bases with no gene match: 3. The CDR3 extends over 11 amino acids. The germline gives CDR1 DFQATT, CDR2 SNEGSKA (reference sequence).

This clone was counted many times. The rearrangement joins TRBV5-1 to TRBJ2-7; 12 positions match TRBD2. V lost 3 bases and J lost 6; bases outside the gene matches: 7. CDR3 length: 15 amino acids. From germline, CDR1 is SGHRS and CDR2 YFSETQ. The CDR3 is CASSSSSGRASEQYF. CDR3 coding DNA: TGCGCCAGCAGCTCCTCTAGCGGGAGGGCCTCCGAGCAGTACTTC.

A single count supports this clone. The chain couples TRBV7-6 to TRBJ2-7; 10 bases are a match to TRBD2. This CDR3 has 14 amino acids. The germline V gene encodes CDR1 SGHVS and CDR2 FNYEAQ. Germline trimming cut 7 bases from V and 3 bases from J; bases unmatched to any gene: 6. DNA of the CDR3: TGTGCCAGCACCTCCGGGACTAGCGACTACGAGCAGTACTTC. Protein sequence: CASTSGTSDYEQYF. Drawing the rest from reference TRBV7-6 and TRBJ2-7, the complete variable domain is GAGVSQSPRYKVTKRGQDVALRCDPISGHVSLYWYRQALGQGPEFLTYFNYEAQQDKSGLPNDRFSAERPEGSISTLTIQRTEQRDSAMYRCASTSGTSDYEQYFGPGTRLTVT.

The chain employs TRBV30 and TRBJ2-7, with D perhaps TRBD2 (7 bases). From germline, CDR1 is GTSNPN and CDR2 SVGIG (reference sequence). The CDR3 loop spans 12 amino acids. V dropped 0 bases and J dropped 6 bases, with 9 bases sitting between them. The CDR3: CAWSVGGGEQYF. The CDR3 region has the DNA TGTGCCTGGAGTGTAGGGGGGGGCGAGCAGTACTTC.

The CDR3 DNA follows: TGTGCCAGTAGTCCCCCGGGGGGTGACGAGCAGTTCTTC. This codes for CASSPPGGDEQFF. The rearrangement joins TRBV19 to TRBJ2-1; 7 bases are shared with TRBD2. Unmatched junction bases numbered 8, after V lost 5 bases and J lost 10 bases. This CDR3 region has 13 residues. Germline lookup yields CDR1 LNHDA and CDR2 SQIVND (reference sequence).

This clone is termed medium-sized. The gene calls are TRBV20-1 and TRBJ2-1, with D unclear. The CDR3 totals 14 residues. Germline CDR1 and CDR2: DFQATT and SNEGSKA (reference sequence). V lost 3 bases and J 0 bases, leaving 9 bases between the germline ends. Here the CDR3 DNA reads TGCAGTGCTAGTGGAGCTCTCTCCTACAATGAGCAGTTCTTC. Encoded protein: CSASGALSYNEQFF.

The J gene is TRBJ1-1, the V gene TRBV18; the match to TRBD1 covers 8 bases. With 2 bases clipped from V and 8 bases from J, the junction kept 4 bases outside the gene matches. Germline lookup yields CDR1 KGHSH and CDR2 LQKENI. The CDR3 has 13 residues. Here the CDR3 DNA reads TGTGCCAGCTCACCAGGCCAGGGGGCAGAAGCTTTCTTT. It encodes CASSPGQGAEAFF.

The chain uses TRBV6-4 and TRBJ2-1; 12 bases are shared with TRBD2. V trimming: 8 bases; J trimming: 5 bases; junction bases outside the gene matches: 16. The CDR3 is 18 amino acids. Germline assignment: CDR1 MRHNA and CDR2 SNTAGT. The CDR3 reads CASVIRGTSGRNDNEQFF. The CDR3 DNA is TGTGCCAGCGTTATACGCGGGACTAGCGGGCGAAACGACAATGAGCAGTTCTTC.

V gene TRBV5-1 combines with J gene TRBJ2-5; 7 bases fit TRBD1. The CDR3 is 17 amino acids. Germline values: CDR1 SGHRS, CDR2 YFSETQ. V lost 4 bases, J lost 5 bases, and 17 bases stayed unmatched. The CDR3 DNA sequence: TGCGCCAGCAGCCCCAACCCTACCAGGACAGGCTACGAGACCCAGTACTTC. Its protein product is CASSPNPTRTGYETQYF.

The chain recombines TRBV5-6 with TRBJ1-4; 8 bases match TRBD1. The germline V gene encodes CDR1 SGHDT and CDR2 YYEEEE. The length of the CDR3 is 13 residues. Trimming cost V 5 bases and J 5 bases; bases outside gene matches: 2. The CDR3 sequence: CASRGQENEKLFF. Written as DNA, the CDR3 is TGTGCCAGCAGGGGACAGGAAAATGAAAAACTGTTTTTT.

V usage is TRBV7-2 and J usage is TRBJ2-7; 7 bases line up with TRBD1. The CDR3 runs 13 residues. The junction had 4 bases not matched to a gene; V was cut back by 6 bases and J by 2 bases. Germline V CDR1 and CDR2: SGHTA, FQGNSA. The chain's CDR3 is CASRRTGTYEQYF. CDR3 DNA: TGTGCCAGCAGAAGGACAGGAACCTACGAGCAGTACTTC. Full variable domain (rest looked up from reference TRBV7-2 and TRBJ2-7): GAGVSQSPSNKVTEKGKDVELRCDPISGHTALYWYRQSLGQGLEFLIYFQGNSAPDKSGLPSDRFSAERTGGSVSTLTIQRTQQEDSAVYLCASRRTGTYEQYFGPGTRLTVT.

This clone appeared a single time. The chain combines TRBV7-2 with TRBJ2-7; D gene uncertain. V lost 4 bases to trimming and J lost 1 base, with 11 bases between them. Germline V gene lookup returns CDR1 SGHTA and CDR2 FQGNSA. The CDR3 runs 14 residues. DNA for the CDR3: TGTGCCAGCAGCTCCCAGGTGCCATCCTACGAGCAGTACTTC. As protein: CASSSQVPSYEQYF.

The chain has TRBV28 and TRBJ2-7; weak D call: TRBD1 (6 bases). Germline CDR1 is MDHEN and CDR2 is SYDVKM. The V gene lost 6 bases and the J gene lost 1 base, with 13 bases spanning the gap. The CDR3 covers 14 residues. Here the CDR3 reads CASRLEDSSYEQYF. The CDR3 DNA follows: TGTGCCAGCAGATTGGAGGACAGTTCCTACGAGCAGTACTTC. The entire variable domain, with the rest obtained from reference TRBV28 and TRBJ2-7, is as follows: DVKVTQSSRYLVKRTGEKVFLECVQDMDHENMFWYRQDPGLGLRLIYFSYDVKMKEKGDIPEGYSVSREKKERFSLILESASTNQTSMYLCASRLEDSSYEQYFGPGTRLTVT.

The V and J genes are TRBV14 and TRBJ2-1; the match to TRBD2 covers 11 bases. The CDR3 is 17 residues long. With V trimmed by 6 bases and J by 6 bases, 13 bases remained unmatched. Germline CDR1 and CDR2: SGHDN and FVKESK. CDR3 sequence (DNA): TGTGCCAGCAGAGTTGGTAGCGGGGGGGCGTCTGTCAATGAGCAGTTCTTC. Amino acid sequence: CASRVGSGGASVNEQFF.

This chain links TRBV5-1 with TRBJ2-1, with TRBD2 identical over 10 bases. The junction had 9 bases not matched to a gene; V was cut back by 0 bases and J by 0 bases. The V gene's germline CDR1 is SGHRS and CDR2 YFSETQ. This CDR3 is 19 amino acids long. The CDR3 nucleotides are TGCGCCAGCAGCTTGGTAATCGGGACTAGCGTTAGCTCCTACAATGAGCAGTTCTTC. This encodes CASSLVIGTSVSSYNEQFF.

The chain carries TRBV29-1 and TRBJ2-7; 11 bases are shared with TRBD2. V was clipped by 2 bases and J by 2 bases; unmatched bases: 5. The CDR3 covers 15 residues. The V gene's germline CDR1 is SQVTM and CDR2 ANQGSEA. The CDR3 DNA reads TGCAGCGTTGAAAATCTAGCGGGAGGAACCTACGAGCAGTACTTC. It specifies CSVENLAGGTYEQYF.

V usage is TRBV6-2 or TRBV6-3 and J usage is TRBJ1-2; 7 bases match TRBD1. CDR1 is MNHEY and CDR2 is SVGEGT in the germline V gene. CDR3 length: 14 residues. V dropped 4 bases and J dropped 4; count of bases not matched to a gene: 6. Here the CDR3 reads CASSSMGQPYGYTF. CDR3 bases: TGTGCCAGCAGTTCTATGGGACAGCCCTATGGCTACACCTTC.

The chain is built from TRBV9 and TRBJ2-5, with 8 bases matching TRBD2. V was clipped by 0 bases and J by 8 bases; unmatched bases: 6. Per the germline V gene, CDR1 is SGDLS and CDR2 is YYNGEE. This CDR3 is 14 amino acids long. In DNA form, the CDR3 reads TGTGCCAGCAGCGTAGGAGGCGGGAGGACAACCCAGTACTTC. Its protein is CASSVGGGRTTQYF. Using reference TRBV9 and TRBJ2-5 for the parts outside the CDR3, the full variable domain is DSGVTQTPKHLITATGQRVTLRCSPRSGDLSVYWYQQSLDQGLQFLIQYYNGEERAKGNILERFSAQQFPDLHSELNLSSLELGDSALYFCASSVGGGRTTQYFGPGTRLLVL.

The CDR3 coding sequence is TGTGCCAGCAGCGTTACAGGGGGCTATCAGCCCCAGCATTTT. The encoded protein is CASSVTGGYQPQHF. This sequence joins TRBV7-2 and TRBJ1-5, with 9 positions matching TRBD1. V lost 5 bases to trimming and J lost 5 bases; unmatched junction nucleotides: 4. Germline V gene lookup returns CDR1 SGHTA and CDR2 FQGNSA. This CDR3 comprises 14 residues.

The DNA for the CDR3 is TGTGCCAGCACCCAAGCGGGAGGAGCAGATACGCAGTATTTT. Translating gives CASTQAGGADTQYF. V usage is TRBV13 and J usage is TRBJ2-3; 9 nucleotides match TRBD2. Germline loops: CDR1 PRHDT, CDR2 FYEKMQ (reference sequence). CDR3 size: 14 residues. V lost 7 bases to trimming and J lost 4 bases; unmatched junction nucleotides: 6.

The genes are TRBV7-2 and TRBJ1-3, with no clear D. Trimming removed 5 bases at V and 4 bases at J, with 15 bases between. This CDR3 has 15 amino acids. Germline CDR1 is SGHTA and CDR2 is FQGNSA. CDR3 nucleotide sequence: TGTGCCAGCAGCCCCATTTTGAGTTCGGGAAACACCATATATTTT. This gives the protein CASSPILSSGNTIYF. Looking up the rest from reference TRBV7-2 and TRBJ1-3 gives the full variable domain: GAGVSQSPSNKVTEKGKDVELRCDPISGHTALYWYRQSLGQGLEFLIYFQGNSAPDKSGLPSDRFSAERTGGSVSTLTIQRTQQEDSAVYLCASSPILSSGNTIYFGEGSWLTVV.